Listed below are T cell receptor beta chains from one sample, sequenced in a study of cytomegalovirus exposure and HLA in healthy donors. TCRdb keeps only in-frame clones here, not all; method: immunoSEQ multiplex PCR. The profile covers around 150,000 clones, with around 76% appearing a single time and about 2.5% taken by the ten largest. The sequenced sample consisted of PBMCs. Receptors were obtained from a male donor in good health and CMV-seronegative. Each CDR3 is given with its conserved first and last residue. D genes are given only for firm matches.

V gene	D gene	J gene	CDR3 protein
TRBV6-5	.	TRBJ1-6	CASSFFRNSPLHF
TRBV9	TRBD2	TRBJ2-3	CASSVELAGGTDTQYF
TRBV6-5	TRBD1	TRBJ1-6	CASNQQGADSPLHF
TRBV5-6	TRBD1	TRBJ2-4	CASSWFGIRDRSNIQYF
TRBV29-1	.	TRBJ2-7	CSVGGGVHEQYF
TRBV5-1	.	TRBJ1-2	CASSWERGGYTF
TRBV14	.	TRBJ2-7	CASSQGMGQSYEQYF
TRBV5-1	TRBD1	TRBJ1-2	CASSLGQGLGGYTF
TRBV5-4	.	TRBJ1-1	CASSFERGRGFGFF
TRBV23-1	.	TRBJ1-5	CASSKSRTDSNQPQHF
TRBV10-3	.	TRBJ1-1	CAAEGLPNTEAFF